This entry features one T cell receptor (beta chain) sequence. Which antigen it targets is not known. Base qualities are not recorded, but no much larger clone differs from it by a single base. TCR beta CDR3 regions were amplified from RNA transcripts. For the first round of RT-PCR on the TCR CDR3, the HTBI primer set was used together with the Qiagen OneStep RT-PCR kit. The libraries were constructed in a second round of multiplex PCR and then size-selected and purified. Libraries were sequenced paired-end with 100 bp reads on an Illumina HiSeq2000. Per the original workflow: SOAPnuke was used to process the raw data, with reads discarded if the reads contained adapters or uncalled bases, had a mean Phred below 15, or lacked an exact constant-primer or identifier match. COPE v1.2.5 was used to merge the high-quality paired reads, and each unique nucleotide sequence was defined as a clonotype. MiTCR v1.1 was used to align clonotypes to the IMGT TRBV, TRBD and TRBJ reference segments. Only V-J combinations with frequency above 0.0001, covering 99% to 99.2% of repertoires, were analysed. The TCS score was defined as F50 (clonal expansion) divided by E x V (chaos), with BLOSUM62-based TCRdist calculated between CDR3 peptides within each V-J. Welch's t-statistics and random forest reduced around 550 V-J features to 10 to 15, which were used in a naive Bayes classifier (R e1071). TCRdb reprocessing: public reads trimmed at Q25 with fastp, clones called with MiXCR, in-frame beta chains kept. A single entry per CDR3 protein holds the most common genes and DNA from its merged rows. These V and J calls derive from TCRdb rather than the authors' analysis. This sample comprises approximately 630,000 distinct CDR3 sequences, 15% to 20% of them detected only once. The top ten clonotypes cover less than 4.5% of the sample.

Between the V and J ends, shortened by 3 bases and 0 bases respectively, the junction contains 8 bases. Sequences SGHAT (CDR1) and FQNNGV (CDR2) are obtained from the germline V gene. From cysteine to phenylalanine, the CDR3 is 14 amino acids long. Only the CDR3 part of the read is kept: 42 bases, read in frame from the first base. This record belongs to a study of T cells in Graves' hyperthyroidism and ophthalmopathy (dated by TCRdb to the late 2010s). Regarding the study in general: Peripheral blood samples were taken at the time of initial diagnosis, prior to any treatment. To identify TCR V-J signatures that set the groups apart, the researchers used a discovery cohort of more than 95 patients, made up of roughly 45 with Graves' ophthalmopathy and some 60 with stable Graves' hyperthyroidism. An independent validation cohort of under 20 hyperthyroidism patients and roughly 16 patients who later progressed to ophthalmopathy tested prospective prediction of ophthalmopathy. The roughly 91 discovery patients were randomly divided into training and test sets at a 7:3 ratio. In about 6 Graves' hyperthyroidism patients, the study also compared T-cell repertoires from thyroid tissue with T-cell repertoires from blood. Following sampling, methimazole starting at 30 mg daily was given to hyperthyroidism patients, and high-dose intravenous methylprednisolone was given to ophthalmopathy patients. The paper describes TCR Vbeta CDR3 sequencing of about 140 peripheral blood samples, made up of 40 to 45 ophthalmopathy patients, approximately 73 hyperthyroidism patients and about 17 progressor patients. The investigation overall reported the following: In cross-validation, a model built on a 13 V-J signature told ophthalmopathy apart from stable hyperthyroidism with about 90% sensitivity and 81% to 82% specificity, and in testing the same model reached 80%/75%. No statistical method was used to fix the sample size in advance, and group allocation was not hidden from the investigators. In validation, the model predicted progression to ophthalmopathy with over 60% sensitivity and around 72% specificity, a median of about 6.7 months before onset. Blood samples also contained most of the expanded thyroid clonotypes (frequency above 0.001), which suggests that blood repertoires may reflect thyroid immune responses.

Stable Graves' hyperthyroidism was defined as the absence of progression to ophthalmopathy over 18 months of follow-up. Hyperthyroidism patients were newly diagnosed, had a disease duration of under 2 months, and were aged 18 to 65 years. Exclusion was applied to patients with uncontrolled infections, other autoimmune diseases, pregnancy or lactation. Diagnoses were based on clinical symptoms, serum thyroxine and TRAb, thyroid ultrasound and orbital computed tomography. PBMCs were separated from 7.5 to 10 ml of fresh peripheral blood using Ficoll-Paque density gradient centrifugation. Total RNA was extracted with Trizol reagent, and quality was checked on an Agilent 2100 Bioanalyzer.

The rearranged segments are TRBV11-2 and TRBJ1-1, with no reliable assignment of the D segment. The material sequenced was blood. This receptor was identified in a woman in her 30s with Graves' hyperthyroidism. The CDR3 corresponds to CASSFGRMNTEAFF. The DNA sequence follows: TGTGCCAGCAGCTTCGGACGGATGAACACTGAAGCTTTCTTT.